These 15 T cell receptor beta chains were sequenced from one sample in a study of long-term antiretroviral therapy in people with HIV (dated by TCRdb to 2022 to 2024). The immunoSEQ hsTCRB v3.0 assay was used at survey level resolution to sequence the TRB variable region. TCRdb took this table from immuneACCESS and kept in-frame rearrangements with V and J called. Such tables lack part of the clones; where checked against another copy, unresolved V genes explain under half of the gap, and the rest is unexplained. The sample table holds more than 35,000 clones, of which over 90% were seen once. The ten largest make up just over 3.5% of the sample. Sequencing was performed on unsorted PBMCs, taken 4.1 years after starting antiretroviral therapy. The origin of the receptors is a woman aged 45-65 years with HIV.

The sample holds one count of this clone. This chain joins TRBV11-2 and TRBJ2-1; either TRBD1 or TRBD2 may supply D (5 bases each). CDR1 is SGHAT, CDR2 FQNNGV, per germline. V was shortened by 5 bases and J by 4 bases, with 9 bases between the two germline ends. CDR3 size: 13 residues. In DNA, the CDR3 is TGTGCCAGCAGCCAGTGGGGGTACAATGAGCAGTTCTTC. Protein product: CASSQWGYNEQFF.

CDR3 nucleotides: TGTGCCAGCAGCGTAGGGACAGGGGGCATTAATCAGCCCCAGCATTTT. Translating it yields CASSVGTGGINQPQHF. The chain links TRBV9 to TRBJ1-5, with 11 bases that match TRBD1. The CDR3 has 16 residues. The germline gives CDR1 SGDLS, CDR2 YYNGEE. J gave up 4 bases and V 0 bases, and 3 bases lay outside the gene matches.

The chain recombines TRBV19 with TRBJ1-2; the D is unclear. This CDR3 is 14 amino acids long. Germline values: CDR1 LNHDA, CDR2 SQIVND (reference sequence). With 0 bases removed from V and 8 bases from J, the gap between germline ends came to 13 bases. The CDR3 loop is CASSIDLQSRGYTF. In DNA form, the CDR3 reads TGTGCCAGTAGTATAGATCTTCAGTCTCGGGGCTACACCTTC.

The chain recombines TRBV5-6 with TRBJ2-2, with 7 positions matching TRBD2. The CDR3 runs to 14 residues. The germline V gene has CDR1 SGHDT and CDR2 YYEEEE. With 4 bases clipped from V and 5 bases from J, the junction kept 5 bases outside the gene matches. The CDR3 coding sequence is TGTGCCAGCAGCCGCAAACTAGCGACCGGGGAGCTGTTTTTT. The encoded protein is CASSRKLATGELFF.

This clone was observed once. The genes are TRBV5-1 and TRBJ2-1, with D unresolved. This CDR3 spans 15 amino acids. V lost 0 bases, J lost 0 bases, and 7 bases lay in between. Germline V CDR1 and CDR2: SGHRS, YFSETQ. The CDR3 region has the DNA TGCGCCAGCAGCTTGGATCTGAGCTCCTACAATGAGCAGTTCTTC. This encodes CASSLDLSSYNEQFF.

The rearrangement joins TRBV4-3 to TRBJ2-3; possibly TRBD1 or TRBD2 for D (6 bases each). There are 16 residues in the CDR3. V lost 1 base and J lost 5, with 16 bases in between. CDR1 and CDR2 (germline): LGHNA, YSLEER. CDR3 residues: CASSQGSGGGRDTQYF. The CDR3 DNA reads TGCGCCAGCAGCCAAGGGTCCGGGGGCGGAAGAGATACGCAGTATTTT.

The V gene is TRBV6-5, the J gene TRBJ2-7, with 11 bases fitting TRBD1. This CDR3 region has 14 residues. The V gene end was trimmed by 6 bases and the J gene end by 4 bases; junction bases not matched to a gene: 5. CDR1 and CDR2 (germline): MNHEY, SVGAGI. CDR3 protein: CASRPGQGVYEQYF. CDR3 nucleotides: TGTGCCAGCAGACCGGGACAGGGGGTATACGAGCAGTACTTC.

V is TRBV19 and J is TRBJ2-2; D remains ambiguous. Trimming took 3 bases from V and 5 from J, leaving 10 bases between them. Germline CDR1 reads LNHDA; CDR2 reads SQIVND (reference sequence). There are 14 residues in the CDR3. Here the CDR3 reads CASSIPWETGELFF. The CDR3 region has the DNA TGTGCCAGTAGTATTCCCTGGGAAACCGGGGAGCTGTTTTTT.

This chain links TRBV5-6 with TRBJ2-5; D might be TRBD1 (6 bases). CDR1 is SGHDT and CDR2 is YYEEEE in the germline V gene. The CDR3 consists of 13 residues. The V end lost 9 bases, the J end lost 9 bases, and 21 bases lay between the germline ends. In nucleotides, the CDR3 is TGTGCCACCAATTTCTTAGGGGGTAAATCCCAGTACTTC. It specifies CATNFLGGKSQYF.

The J gene is TRBJ1-1, the V gene TRBV10-1, with D tentatively TRBD1 (6 bases). V lost 0 bases and J lost 6, with 17 bases in between. Germline CDR1 and CDR2: WNHNN and SYGVQD (reference sequence). The CDR3 is 16 amino acids. The CDR3 sequence is CASSESGGDITSEAFF. DNA for the CDR3: TGCGCCAGCAGTGAGTCTGGCGGGGACATCACTTCTGAAGCTTTCTTT.

The chain combines TRBV4-2 with TRBJ2-3; D remains unclear. CDR3 length: 12 residues. Germline lookup yields CDR1 LGHNA and CDR2 YNFKEQ. Trimming took off 0 bases at V and 3 bases at J, with 1 base between the two ends. CDR3 DNA sequence: TGTGCCAGCAGCCAAGAAACAGATACGCAGTATTTT. Amino acid sequence: CASSQETDTQYF.

The gene calls are TRBV6-6 and TRBJ2-3, with TRBD2 identical over 11 bases. After removal of 5 bases from V and 6 bases from J, the junction contained 7 bases not matched to a gene. Germline-derived CDR1 and CDR2 are MNHNY and SVGAGI (reference sequence). The CDR3 runs 15 residues. The CDR3 bases are TGTGCCAGCAGTCATAGCGGGGGGGCTTGGGATACGCAGTATTTT. This sequence encodes CASSHSGGAWDTQYF.

This chain connects TRBV12-5 to TRBJ1-5; tentatively, D is TRBD1 (5 bases). The V gene's germline CDR1 is LGHNT and CDR2 FRNRAP. The CDR3 has 13 residues. The V gene lost 5 bases and the J gene lost 2 bases, with 7 bases spanning the gap. CDR3 sequence (DNA): TGTGCTAGTGGTGTACAGGGCAATCAGCCCCAGCATTTT. This codes for CASGVQGNQPQHF.

This chain links TRBV18 with TRBJ1-2, with TRBD1 matching 7 bases. V lost 6 bases to trimming and J lost 6 bases; unmatched junction nucleotides: 13. In germline, CDR1 is KGHSH, CDR2 LQKENI. The CDR3 extends over 15 amino acids. The CDR3 spells CASSEFRDSRDGYTF. CDR3 DNA sequence: TGTGCCAGCTCCGAATTTCGGGACAGTCGGGATGGCTACACCTTC.

CDR3 sequence: CASSFGAYNEQFF. CDR3 nucleotide sequence: TGTGCCAGCAGCTTTGGAGCCTACAATGAGCAGTTCTTC. The rearrangement joins TRBV7-3 to TRBJ2-1; D ambiguous. CDR3 length: 13 residues. V lost 3 bases and J lost 2, with 5 bases in between. Looked up from germline, CDR1 is SGHTA and CDR2 is FQGTGA.